Following are 22 T cell receptor beta chains from one sample sequenced in a study of blood T cell repertoires in COVID-19. The data were produced by immunoSEQ multiplex PCR, yet TCRdb's version contains in-frame clones alone and is incomplete. The sample comprises around 97,000 clones, 85% to 90% of which are singletons, and less than 4.5% rests with the top ten. Material for sequencing was peripheral blood. The receptors here all came from a human donor in a cohort sampled during active COVID-19.

This chain joins TRBV10-3 and TRBJ2-7; D may be TRBD1 (6 bases). The CDR3 sequence is 13 residues long. Trimming cost V 3 bases and J 6 bases, with 12 bases left between them. Germline CDR1 reads ENHRY; CDR2 reads SYGVKD. The CDR3, as DNA: TGTGCCATCAGTGAAAGGACAGAGGGCGAGCAGTACTTC. It yields the protein CAISERTEGEQYF.

V and J are TRBV3-1 (or the pseudogene TRBV3-2) and TRBJ2-1; the match to TRBD2 covers 10 bases. Germline loops: CDR1 LGHDT, CDR2 YNNKEL (reference sequence). After removal of 4 bases from V and 5 bases from J, the junction contained 2 bases not matched to a gene. CDR3 length equals 14 residues. CDR3 DNA sequence: TGTGCCAGCAGCCGGCTAGCGGGAGACAATGAGCAGTTCTTC. The encoded protein is CASSRLAGDNEQFF.

This clone was seen once. The chain is built from TRBV3-1 (or the pseudogene TRBV3-2) and TRBJ2-3; 14 bases are shared with TRBD2. Germline CDR1 reads LGHDT; CDR2 reads YNNKEL (reference sequence). The junction had 7 bases not matched to a gene; V was cut back by 1 base and J by 4 bases. The CDR3 runs to 18 residues. The CDR3 loop is CASSQALGLAGVSDTQYF. The CDR3, as DNA: TGTGCCAGCAGCCAAGCCCTGGGACTAGCGGGAGTGTCAGATACGCAGTATTTT.

This chain links TRBV5-4 with TRBJ2-7; 7 bases are shared with TRBD2. Germline CDR1 is SGHNT and CDR2 is YYREEE (reference sequence). The CDR3 contains 15 residues. V gave up 2 bases and J gave up 0 bases; unmatched junction bases: 5. CDR3 in amino acids: CASSFPAGDSYEQYF. The CDR3 DNA reads TGTGCCAGCAGCTTCCCTGCGGGAGACTCCTACGAGCAGTACTTC. Drawing the rest from reference TRBV5-4 and TRBJ2-7, the complete variable domain is ETGVTQSPTHLIKTRGQQVTLRCSSQSGHNTVSWYQQALGQGPQFIFQYYREEENGRGNFPPRFSGLQFPNYSSELNVNALELDDSALYLCASSFPAGDSYEQYFGPGTRLTVT.

This clone was detected only once. The genes are TRBV18 and TRBJ2-1, with 7 bases identical to TRBD2. V trimming: 3 bases; J trimming: 3 bases; junction bases outside the gene matches: 5. The CDR3 spans 15 residues. Germline CDR1 KGHSH, CDR2 LQKENI. The chain's CDR3 is CASSPLAESYNEQFF. The CDR3 DNA sequence: TGTGCCAGCTCACCCCTAGCGGAGAGCTACAATGAGCAGTTCTTC.

V usage is TRBV30 and J usage is TRBJ1-5; D is unresolved. The CDR3 spans 13 residues. Germline values: CDR1 GTSNPN, CDR2 SVGIG (reference sequence). Trimming left V 1 base short and J 4 bases short, with 8 bases between. The CDR3 coding sequence is TGTGCCTGGAGTGAACAGATAAATCAGCCCCAGCATTTT. Its translation: CAWSEQINQPQHF. The full variable domain, in which reference TRBV30 and TRBJ1-5 provide the parts outside the CDR3, is SQTIHQWPATLVQPVGSPLSLECTVEGTSNPNLYWYRQAAGRGLQLLFYSVGIGQISSEVPQNLSASRPQDRQFILSSKKLLLSDSGFYLCAWSEQINQPQHFGDGTRLSIL.

The J gene is TRBJ2-2, the V gene TRBV7-9; 10 bases align to TRBD2. Germline assignment: CDR1 SEHNR and CDR2 FQNEAQ (reference sequence). Trimming at V came to 4 bases and at J to 8 bases, leaving 13 bases not matched to a gene. CDR3 length equals 17 residues. The CDR3 DNA reads TGTGCCAGCAGCTCAGCACCACTAGCGGGGCTTAGTGGGGAGCTGTTTTTT. Translation: CASSSAPLAGLSGELFF.

The genes are TRBV6-5 and TRBJ2-7; TRBD1 matches at 7 bases. The CDR3 has 14 residues. CDR1 and CDR2 (germline): MNHEY, SVGAGI. The V segment lost 0 bases and the J segment 5 bases; nucleotides outside the gene matches: 4. The CDR3 is CASSYSDRTDEQYF. Written as DNA, the CDR3 is TGTGCCAGCAGTTACTCGGACAGGACCGACGAGCAGTACTTC.

The DNA of the CDR3 is TGTGCCAGCCTGTATACAGGGGTCCAGAGGGAAAAACTGTTTTTT. Amino acids: CASLYTGVQREKLFF. V gene TRBV2 combines with J gene TRBJ1-4, with 7 bases aligning to TRBD1. This CDR3 is built from 15 residues. Germline CDR1 and CDR2: SNHLY and FYNNEI. Trimming cost V 8 bases and J 8 bases; bases outside gene matches: 14.

There are a few counts of this clone. The chain links TRBV18 to TRBJ1-1; tentatively, D is TRBD1 (6 bases). Looked up from germline, CDR1 is KGHSH and CDR2 is LQKENI. V was clipped by 6 bases and J by 6 bases, with 17 bases between them. This CDR3 comprises 14 residues. The CDR3 bases are TGTGCCAGCTCCCCTCAGGGGACTAAGCCTGAAGCTTTCTTT. Its translation is CASSPQGTKPEAFF.

Comments on this clone: At one boundary the junction diverges from the germline segment, which might be a read error. The rearrangement joins TRBV6-1 to TRBJ1-2, with D maybe TRBD1 (6 bases). The V gene's germline CDR1 is MNHNS and CDR2 SASEGT. This CDR3 spans 16 amino acids. The CDR3 protein is CASSKASGGSNYGYTF. The CDR3 nucleotides read TGTGCCAGCAGTAAAGCTTCGGGGGGCAGTAACTATGGCTACACCTTC.

The rearrangement links TRBV5-1 to TRBJ2-3; no firm D call. Germline values: CDR1 SGHRS, CDR2 YFSETQ. Trimming left V 3 bases short and J 8 bases short, with 22 bases between. The CDR3 runs 16 residues. CDR3 loop: CASSSSSYSGSGTQYF. CDR3 sequence (DNA): TGCGCCAGCAGCTCGAGTAGTTATTCCGGCTCAGGTACGCAGTATTTT. The full variable domain, rest sourced from reference TRBV5-1 and TRBJ2-3, is KAGVTQTPRYLIKTRGQQVTLSCSPISGHRSVSWYQQTPGQGLQFLFEYFSETQRNKGNFPGRFSGRQFSNSRSEMNVSTLELGDSALYLCASSSSSYSGSGTQYFGPGTRLTVL.

This clone was seen ten or more times. V gene TRBV4-2 combines with J gene TRBJ1-5, with 7 bases identical to TRBD1. The junction had 8 bases not matched to a gene; V was cut back by 5 bases and J by 4 bases. Germline CDR1 is LGHNA and CDR2 is YNFKEQ. The length of the CDR3 is 15 residues. The CDR3 loop reads CASSWSTTGNQPQHF. The CDR3 coding sequence is TGTGCCAGCAGCTGGTCGACGACAGGGAATCAGCCCCAGCATTTT.

There are a few counts of this clone. The CDR3 sequence: CASSSARTDQSVAQHF. Here the CDR3 DNA reads TGTGCCAGTAGTAGCGCCCGGACAGATCAATCAGTGGCCCAGCATTTT. This chain joins TRBV19 and TRBJ1-5; D might be TRBD1 (6 bases). Trimming shortened V by 4 bases and J by 11 bases, and 24 bases separated the two germline ends. Germline CDR1 reads LNHDA; CDR2 reads SQIVND (reference sequence). This CDR3 is 16 amino acids long.

V usage is TRBV7-2 and J usage is TRBJ2-5, with TRBD1 as a possible D gene (6 bases). The CDR3 is 13 amino acids. Germline V gene data show CDR1 as SGHTA and CDR2 as FQGNSA. The V and J ends lost 3 bases and 4 bases respectively, with 9 bases between them. Here the CDR3 reads CASSFTGRETQYF. CDR3 nucleotides: TGTGCCAGCAGCTTCACAGGGAGAGAGACCCAGTACTTC.

The chain joins TRBV5-1 to TRBJ2-2; 10 bases are a match to TRBD2. The CDR3 runs 15 residues. The trim removed 2 bases at V and 6 bases at J, leaving 4 bases unmatched. Germline CDR1 and CDR2: SGHRS and YFSETQ. The CDR3 bases are TGCGCCAGCAGCTTTACAGGACTAGCGGCCGGGGAGCTGTTTTTT. It yields the protein CASSFTGLAAGELFF.

This clone was counted between two and nine times. The chain recombines TRBV19 with TRBJ1-2; 10 nucleotides align to TRBD1. Germline V gene sequence: CDR1 LNHDA, CDR2 SQIVND (reference sequence). V lost 5 bases, J lost 2 bases, and 5 bases stayed unmatched. The CDR3 runs 15 residues. Here the CDR3 DNA reads TGTGCCAGTAGTGGGACAGGGGCAAAAAACTATGGCTACACCTTC. It is translated as CASSGTGAKNYGYTF.

This clone was detected only once. The chain joins TRBV7-2 to TRBJ2-1; TRBD1 is a possible D gene (7 bases). Germline loops: CDR1 SGHTA, CDR2 FQGNSA. The V and J ends lost 2 bases and 2 bases respectively, with 13 bases between them. The CDR3 has 16 residues. In DNA form, the CDR3 reads TGTGCCAGCAGCTTAATAGGAGGGGGCGCCTACAATGAGCAGTTCTTC. Amino acids: CASSLIGGGAYNEQFF.

The V and J genes are TRBV5-6 and TRBJ1-5; tentatively, D is TRBD1 (6 bases). The ends were cut back, 0 bases at V and 4 bases at J, with 11 bases in the middle. CDR3 length equals 15 residues. The germline CDR1 and CDR2 sequences are SGHDT and YYEEEE. CDR3 nucleotide sequence: TGTGCCAGCAGCTTGGGAGACAGGAGAAATCAGCCCCAGCATTTT. Its protein product is CASSLGDRRNQPQHF. The full variable domain, completed using reference TRBV5-6 and TRBJ1-5, is DAGVTQSPTHLIKTRGQQVTLRCSPKSGHDTVSWYQQALGQGPQFIFQYYEEEERQRGNFPDRFSGHQFPNYSSELNVNALLLGDSALYLCASSLGDRRNQPQHFGDGTRLSIL.

The rearrangement joins TRBV4-1 to TRBJ1-1; maybe TRBD1 (6 bases). Trimming took 2 bases from V and 4 from J, leaving 17 bases between them. CDR1 and CDR2 (germline): MGHRA, YSYEKL. This CDR3 has 16 amino acids. CDR3 in amino acids: CASSQLWGQSRTEAFF. The DNA of the CDR3 is TGCGCCAGCAGCCAACTCTGGGGGCAGTCGCGCACTGAAGCTTTCTTT.

This sequence joins TRBV7-6 and TRBJ1-2; TRBD1 aligns across 7 bases. Germline trimming cut 4 bases from V and 7 bases from J; bases unmatched to any gene: 12. The germline V gene has CDR1 SGHVS and CDR2 FNYEAQ. The CDR3 extends over 15 amino acids. The CDR3 bases are TGTGCCAGCAGCTCCATAGGACAGGATTCGAGTGGCTACACCTTC. This sequence encodes CASSSIGQDSSGYTF.

The rearrangement joins TRBV5-4 to TRBJ2-1, with TRBD2 identical over 11 bases. This CDR3 has 17 amino acids. V dropped 4 bases and J dropped 8; count of bases not matched to a gene: 14. Germline V gene sequence: CDR1 SGHNT, CDR2 YYREEE (reference sequence). CDR3 loop: CASSPAHSGRGMDEQFF. For the CDR3, the DNA is TGTGCCAGCAGCCCTGCCCATAGCGGGAGGGGAATGGATGAGCAGTTCTTC.